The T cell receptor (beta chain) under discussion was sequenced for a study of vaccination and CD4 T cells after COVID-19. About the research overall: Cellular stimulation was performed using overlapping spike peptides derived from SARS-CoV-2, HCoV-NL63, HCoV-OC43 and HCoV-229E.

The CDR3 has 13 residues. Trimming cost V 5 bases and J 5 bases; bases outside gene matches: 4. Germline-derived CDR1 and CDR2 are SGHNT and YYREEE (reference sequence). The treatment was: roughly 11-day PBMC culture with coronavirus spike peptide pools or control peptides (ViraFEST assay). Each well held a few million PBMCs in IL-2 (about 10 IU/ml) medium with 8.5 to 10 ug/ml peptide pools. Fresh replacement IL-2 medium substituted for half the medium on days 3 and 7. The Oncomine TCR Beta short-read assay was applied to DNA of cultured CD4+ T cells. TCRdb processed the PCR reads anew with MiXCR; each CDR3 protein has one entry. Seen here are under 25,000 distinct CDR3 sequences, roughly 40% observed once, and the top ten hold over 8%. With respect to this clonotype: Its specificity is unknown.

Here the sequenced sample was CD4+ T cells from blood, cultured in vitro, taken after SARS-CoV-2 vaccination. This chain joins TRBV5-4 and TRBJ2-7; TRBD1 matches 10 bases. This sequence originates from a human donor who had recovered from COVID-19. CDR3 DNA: TGTGCCAGCAGTGATGACAGGGGGCACGAGCAGTACTTC. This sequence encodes CASSDDRGHEQYF.